Below are 2 T cell receptor beta chains sequenced from a single sample in a study of T cells after yellow fever vaccination. MiXCR was run by TCRdb on the 5' RACE reads, yielding one entry per CDR3 protein. This table has 300,000 to 350,000 distinct CDR3 sequences, approximately 8% appearing once. This specimen consisted of PBMCs, obtained 45 days after the first yellow fever vaccination. These receptors were collected from a man aged 18 to 30 who received the YFV17D yellow fever vaccine.

The rearrangement links TRBV6-2 or TRBV6-3 to TRBJ1-5; TRBD1 is a possible D gene (5 bases). CDR3 length equals 15 residues. The germline V gene has CDR1 MNHEY and CDR2 SVGEGT. V lost 2 bases and J lost 4, with 12 bases in between. Here the CDR3 reads CASSYPRGKNQPQHF. CDR3 DNA: TGTGCCAGCAGTTACCCGCGGGGGAAAAATCAGCCCCAGCATTTT.

This chain uses TRBV7-2 with TRBJ2-5; D assignment may be TRBD1 or TRBD2 (5 bases each). The ends were cut back, 8 bases at V and 7 bases at J, with 11 bases in the middle. This CDR3 contains 11 residues. The germline CDR1 and CDR2 sequences are SGHTA and FQGNSA. CDR3 region: CASFQRGTQYF. The CDR3 coding sequence is TGTGCCAGCTTTCAGAGGGGGACCCAGTACTTC.